The clone carrying this T cell receptor beta chain was found many times. Its antigen is currently unknown. Other autoimmune disease, uncontrolled infection, pregnancy and lactation led to exclusion. The data originate from a study of Graves' ophthalmopathy and Graves' hyperthyroidism. Study observations and caveats: With about 71% sensitivity and approximately 73% specificity, the model predicted ophthalmopathy progression. Blood also contained most of the expanded thyroid clonotypes above 0.001 frequency. In separating ophthalmopathy from stable hyperthyroidism, a 13-signature model achieved nearly 90% sensitivity and over 80% specificity.

V lost 5 bases to trimming and J lost 2 bases; unmatched junction nucleotides: 8. CDR3 length: 15 amino acids. Per germline, CDR1 MNHEY and CDR2 SVGAGI. Amplification of TCR beta CDR3 regions used RNA transcripts. First-round RT-PCR relied on HTBI primers, and a second-round multiplex PCR came next. TCRdb independently ran MiXCR on the multiplex PCR reads; one entry per CDR3 protein. In the table there are approximately 210,000 distinct CDR3 sequences, 25% to 30% of which are singletons. The sequence was obtained from a man aged 45 to 65 with Graves' ophthalmopathy. This chain connects TRBV6-5 to TRBJ1-2; TRBD1 agrees at 7 bases. The sequenced sample consisted of peripheral blood. DNA of the CDR3: TGTGCCAGCAGTCAGGGGGGGGCCGAGAACTATGGCTACACCTTC. Protein product: CASSQGGAENYGYTF.